This T cell receptor (beta chain) was retrieved from a study of Graves' ophthalmopathy and Graves' hyperthyroidism (dated 2018 in TCRdb). In the study overall: Peripheral blood was collected at initial diagnosis, prior to any treatment. The study used TCR beta repertoire signatures to distinguish Graves' ophthalmopathy from Graves' hyperthyroidism and to predict progression to ophthalmopathy. In total, around 130 blood samples were TCR-sequenced: 40 to 45 ophthalmopathy, 80 or so hyperthyroidism and roughly 17 hyperthyroidism-to-ophthalmopathy patients. To explore V-J signatures that separate ophthalmopathy from hyperthyroidism, a discovery set of 95 to 100 patients was enrolled, consisting of 43 with ophthalmopathy and about 60 with stable hyperthyroidism. For independent validation, a separate cohort was made up of approximately 19 hyperthyroidism patients plus 17 patients who later progressed from hyperthyroidism to ophthalmopathy. T-cell repertoires of thyroid tissue and blood were compared in several hyperthyroidism patients. After sampling, hyperthyroidism patients received methimazole starting at 30 mg daily, and ophthalmopathy patients received high-dose intravenous methylprednisolone. The 75 to 100 discovery patients were randomly split 7:3 into training and test sets. Here is what the overall study found, with its caveats: In cross-validation, the 13-signature model distinguished ophthalmopathy from stable hyperthyroidism with roughly 90% sensitivity and about 84% specificity, and in the test set the corresponding values were roughly 80% and 76%. No statistical method was used to set the sample size in advance, and the investigators knew which group each participant was assigned to. In validation, the model predicted ophthalmopathy progression with roughly 68% sensitivity and 72.22% specificity; about a dozen predicted patients were CT-confirmed with GO in a median of about 6.2 months. Most expanded thyroid clonotypes with frequency above 0.001 were also detected in blood, suggesting blood repertoires may reflect the thyroid immune response.

Points on this clonotype: What this receptor recognizes is not known. Germline and junction disagree at one end, which may indicate a read error.

Spanning cysteine to phenylalanine, the CDR3 consists of 13 amino acids. CDR3 DNA only is kept here, 39 bases in frame from base 1. Reading the germline V gene gives CDR1 MDHEN and CDR2 SYDVKM. For repertoire sequencing, the TCR beta CDR3 regions were amplified from RNA transcripts. HTBI primers and the Qiagen OneStep RT-PCR kit were used in a first-round RT-PCR, which was followed by a second-round multiplex PCR, size selection and purification. Sequencing of the libraries was carried out on an Illumina HiSeq2000 in paired-end mode with 100 bp reads. Per the original workflow: SOAPnuke was used to process the reads, removing any read that contained adapters or uncalled bases, had a mean Phred below 15, or lacked an exact match to the constant primer or identifier. COPE v1.2.5 was used to merge high-quality paired reads. Unique nucleotide sequences were defined as clonotypes and aligned to IMGT TRB V, D and J references using MiTCR v1.1. Only V-J combinations with frequency above 0.0001 were analysed, covering approximately 99% of repertoires. A TCR clonal expansion and chaos score per V-J combination was defined as the ratio of F50 clonal expansion to chaos observed in the TCRdist matrix. Welch's t-statistics and random forest were used to reduce the features to about twelve V-J combinations, which were then used as input to a naive Bayes classifier. The similarity between thyroid and blood repertoires was quantified using the Morisita-Horn index. TCRdb reprocessed the public reads (quality trimming at Q25 with fastp, clone calling with MiXCR) and kept in-frame beta chains. Rows are combined by CDR3 protein, so each entry shows the most common genes and DNA. Clone size and V and J calls follow TCRdb, not the original study. This sample lists some 170,000 distinct CDR3 sequences; around 40% were detected once. The top ten clonotypes cover over 7% of the sample.

Patients with ophthalmopathy had moderately to severely active disease, with a Clinical Activity Score of 3 or more, a NOSPECS grade of 4 or more, and a disease duration of less than 3 months. Anyone with other autoimmune diseases, uncontrolled infections, pregnancy or lactation was excluded from the study. Clinical symptoms, serum thyroxine, TRAb, thyroid ultrasound and orbital computed tomography were used for diagnosis. Ficoll-Paque density gradient centrifugation was used to isolate PBMCs from approximately 11 ml of fresh peripheral blood. Total RNA was extracted using Trizol reagent, and RNA quality was checked on an Agilent 2100 Bioanalyzer.

In this chain, TRBV28 is recombined with TRBJ2-6, with an unclear D gene assignment. The sequenced sample consisted of peripheral blood. The receptor comes from a man aged 25-45 years with Graves' ophthalmopathy. Donor details come from another sample of the same person, matched by shared clones. The CDR3 protein: CASTYSRANVLTF. Here is the DNA: TGTGCCAGCACCTACTCTAGGGCCAACGTCCTGACTTTC. The CDR3 plus the reference TRBV28 and TRBJ2-6 genes for the other parts give the full variable domain: DVKVTQSSRYLVKRTGEKVFLECVQDMDHENMFWYRQDPGLGLRLIYFSYDVKMKEKGDIPEGYSVSREKKERFSLILESASTNQTSMYLCASTYSRANVLTFGAGSRLTVL.